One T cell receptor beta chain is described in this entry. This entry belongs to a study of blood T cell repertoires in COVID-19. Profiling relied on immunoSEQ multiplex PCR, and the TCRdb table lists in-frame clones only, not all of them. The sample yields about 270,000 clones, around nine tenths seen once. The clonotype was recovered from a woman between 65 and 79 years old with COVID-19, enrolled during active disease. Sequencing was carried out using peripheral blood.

CDR3 coding DNA: TGCGCCAGCAGCCAAGACAGGGTGGGAAAACTGTTTTTT. This encodes CASSQDRVGKLFF. This rearrangement joins TRBV4-3 to TRBJ1-4, with D possibly matching TRBD1 (5 bases). The V end lost 0 bases, the J end lost 10 bases, and 9 bases lay between the germline ends. Germline values: CDR1 LGHNA, CDR2 YSLEER. The CDR3 totals 13 residues.